The 8 T cell receptor beta chains in this list originate from one sample, sequenced in a study of CD8 T cells in ankylosing spondylitis. One entry per CDR3 protein results from TCRdb running MiXCR on the 5' RACE reads. There are more than 150,000 distinct CDR3 sequences in the sample; 10% to 15% occur only once, and more than 15% lies in the top ten. Sequences were obtained from blood, either unsorted or a sorted T cell fraction (not recorded which). The origin of the receptors is a male donor with ankylosing spondylitis or in good health (not recorded which).

This clonotype was observed at least ten times. V usage is TRBV12-3 or TRBV12-4 and J usage is TRBJ1-2, with 9 bases fitting TRBD1. V was clipped by 5 bases and J by 7 bases; unmatched bases: 8. The CDR3 consists of 14 residues. The CDR3 nucleotides read TGTGCCAGCAGTGCGACAGGGGGGGTTCCTGGCTACACCTTC. It codes for CASSATGGVPGYTF.

The genes are TRBV27 and TRBJ2-7, with TRBD1 identical over 10 bases. This CDR3 spans 17 amino acids. Germline CDR1 is MNHEY and CDR2 is SMNVEV (reference sequence). With 4 bases clipped from V and 2 bases from J, the junction kept 11 bases outside the gene matches. The CDR3 DNA sequence: TGTGCCAGCAGTTCATCTCCGGGACAGGGGAAGGCCTACGAGCAGTACTTC. This codes for CASSSSPGQGKAYEQYF.

This clonotype occurred a few times. The chain links TRBV4-1 to TRBJ1-2, with D hard to call. Trimming shortened V by 0 bases and J by 8 bases, and 13 bases separated the two germline ends. CDR1 is MGHRA, CDR2 YSYEKL, per germline. This CDR3 is 14 amino acids long. Here the CDR3 reads CASSQDYSSGGYTF. CDR3 coding DNA: TGCGCCAGCAGCCAAGATTACTCTTCCGGAGGCTACACCTTC.

The chain carries TRBV21-1 and TRBJ2-3; TRBD2 reflects the table's D call only, with no check against the DNA. TRBV21-1 is designated a pseudogene. This CDR3 has 16 residues. The CDR3 reads CASSKGEEGSTDTQYF. The CDR3 nucleotides read TGTGCCAGCAGCAAAGGGGAAGAGGGAAGCACAGATACGCAGTATTTT.

This chain joins TRBV5-1 and TRBJ2-3, with 8 bases lining up with TRBD1. The J segment lost 4 bases and the V segment lost 3 bases, leaving 7 bases of the junction unmatched. From germline, CDR1 is SGHRS and CDR2 YFSETQ. The CDR3 covers 15 residues. The CDR3 DNA reads as TGCGCCAGCAGCTGGACAGGGTACGGCGCAGATACGCAGTATTTT. Translation gives CASSWTGYGADTQYF.

This clonotype was seen a handful of times. The chain recombines TRBV11-3 with TRBJ2-1; possibly TRBD1 or TRBD2 for D (6 bases each). V was cut by 0 bases and J by 8 bases, with 11 bases left in between. Germline lookup yields CDR1 SGHNT and CDR2 YENEEA. The CDR3 is made up of 14 amino acids. CDR3 nucleotide sequence: TGTGCCAGCAGCTTAGAGGGGGGCTTGGATGAGCAGTTCTTC. This translates into CASSLEGGLDEQFF.

This clonotype was counted only a few times. This chain joins TRBV4-1 and TRBJ1-1, with D possibly matching TRBD1 (5 bases). Germline CDR1 reads MGHRA; CDR2 reads YSYEKL. The CDR3 spans 15 residues. Trimming removed 1 base at V and 0 bases at J, with 9 bases between. DNA of the CDR3: TGCGCCAGCAGCCAAGGGACACTGATGAACACTGAAGCTTTCTTT. This encodes CASSQGTLMNTEAFF.

This chain links TRBV2 with TRBJ2-7, with D possibly being TRBD1 or TRBD2 (5 bases each). V was shortened by 5 bases and J by 5 bases, with 13 bases between the two germline ends. The germline CDR1 and CDR2 sequences are SNHLY and FYNNEI. This CDR3 has 13 residues. The CDR3 DNA is TGTGCCAGCAGTCCCCGGCAGGGAGACGAGCAGTACTTC. This encodes CASSPRQGDEQYF.